These 29 T cell receptor beta chains originate from one sample sequenced in a study of CD8+CD57+ T cells in acquired aplastic anemia. Sequencing was done on patients that had shown CD8+CD57+ cell expansion by flow cytometry. TCR beta VDJ and CDR3 profiles were obtained from a genomic DNA template. TCRdb reprocessed the reads via MiXCR and lists one record per CDR3 protein. This sample has fewer than 85,000 distinct CDR3 sequences, with roughly 72% found just once. Sequencing was done on a sample of sorted CD4+, CD8+, or CD8+CD57+ T cells (not recorded which) from PBMCs. All receptors come from a human donor with aplastic anemia.

A remark on this clonotype: The junction departs from germline at one end; a sequencing error may be responsible. The chain has TRBV19 and TRBJ1-1, with 10 bases identical to TRBD1. There are 15 residues in the CDR3. Germline V gene lookup returns CDR1 LNHDA and CDR2 SQIVND (reference sequence). The CDR3 loop is CASSRPGQGNTEAFF. The CDR3 DNA reads TGTGCCAGCAGCCGACCGGGACAGGGGAACACTGAAGCCTTCTTT.

The CDR3 protein is CASGETGPYEQYF. CDR3 in DNA: TGTGCCAGCGGGGAGACAGGGCCATACGAGCAGTACTTC. The chain recombines TRBV7-9 with TRBJ2-7, with 7 positions matching TRBD1. J was trimmed by 4 bases and V by 8 bases; bases with no gene match: 8. Germline V gene data show CDR1 as SEHNR and CDR2 as FQNEAQ (reference sequence). This CDR3 spans 13 amino acids.

V is TRBV10-1 and J is TRBJ2-1; possibly TRBD1 for D (5 bases). V gave up 2 bases and J gave up 9 bases, with 14 bases separating them. Germline V CDR1 and CDR2: WNHNN, SYGVQD (reference sequence). The CDR3 runs 14 residues. CDR3 bases: TGCGCCAGCAGTGAGGCCTCAGGGTTAGGTGAGCAGTTCTTC. Translated: CASSEASGLGEQFF.

The rearrangement links TRBV29-1 to TRBJ2-7, with no clear D. Per germline, CDR1 SQVTM and CDR2 ANQGSEA. V was cut by 7 bases and J by 4 bases, with 17 bases left in between. The CDR3 extends over 13 amino acids. The CDR3 DNA follows: TGCAGCGGAGCCTCGGGCGGACCTTACGAGCAGTACTTC. Encoded protein: CSGASGGPYEQYF.

The chain uses TRBV15 and TRBJ2-5, with unresolved D. The CDR3 consists of 15 residues. Germline assignment: CDR1 LNHNV and CDR2 YYDKDF (reference sequence). V gave up 0 bases and J gave up 1 base, with 9 bases separating them. CDR3 DNA: TGTGCCACCAGCAGAGATCGTAACAGCCAAGAGACCCAGTACTTC. Translated: CATSRDRNSQETQYF.

This chain joins TRBV5-1 and TRBJ1-1; 8 bases are a match to TRBD1. Germline trimming cut 4 bases from V and 6 bases from J; bases unmatched to any gene: 11. The germline CDR1 and CDR2 sequences are SGHRS and YFSETQ. The CDR3 consists of 15 residues. CDR3 DNA sequence: TGCGCCAGCAGCCCTCGGACAGGGAGGACACCTGAAGCTTTCTTT. This encodes CASSPRTGRTPEAFF.

The J gene is TRBJ1-2, the V gene TRBV6-1; the D gene is possibly TRBD1 (5 bases). In germline, CDR1 is MNHNS, CDR2 SASEGT. CDR3 size: 13 residues. The ends were cut back, 6 bases at V and 3 bases at J, with 11 bases in the middle. CDR3: CASSPDSDYGYTF. CDR3 in DNA: TGTGCCAGCAGCCCAGACAGCGACTATGGCTACACCTTC.

A single count supports this clonotype. The V call is TRBV24-1, the J call TRBJ2-7; 8 nucleotides match TRBD1. The CDR3 spans 16 residues. J lost 3 bases, V lost 9 bases, and 15 bases had no gene match. The germline CDR1 and CDR2 sequences are KGHDR and SFDVKD. The CDR3 nucleotides are TGTGCCACCTCGAAAGAGGGGACAGGAGGGTTCTACGAGCAGTACTTC. Protein: CATSKEGTGGFYEQYF.

The chain is built from TRBV10-2 and TRBJ2-3; D perhaps matches TRBD1 (6 bases). Per the germline V gene, CDR1 is WSHSY and CDR2 is SAAADI. Trimming took off 8 bases at V and 0 bases at J, with 18 bases between the two ends. This CDR3 has 16 amino acids. Here the CDR3 reads CASAKKQGPSTDTQYF. In DNA form, the CDR3 reads TGCGCCAGCGCGAAAAAACAGGGACCTAGCACAGATACGCAGTATTTT.

This clonotype was recorded a few times. J is TRBJ1-2 and V is TRBV29-1; tentative D call: TRBD1 (5 bases). The CDR3 contains 12 residues. Deletions cut 4 bases from V and 4 bases from J, with 10 bases between. Germline CDR1 reads SQVTM; CDR2 reads ANQGSEA. CDR3 DNA: TGCAGCGTTGTCGACAGTTTCTATGGCTACACCTTC. As protein: CSVVDSFYGYTF.

The V gene is TRBV10-1, the J gene TRBJ1-1; no reliable D call. Germline CDR1 is WNHNN and CDR2 is SYGVQD (reference sequence). The V end lost 4 bases, the J end lost 2 bases, and 11 bases lay between the germline ends. The CDR3 spans 14 residues. The CDR3 DNA reads TGCGCCAGCAGTGGCGGCAGCTACAACACTGAAGCTTTCTTT. Amino acids: CASSGGSYNTEAFF.

CDR3: CASIALTSYRTDTQYF. CDR3 sequence (DNA): TGTGCCAGCATCGCCCTGACTAGCTACCGCACAGATACGCAGTATTTT. The gene calls are TRBV12-3 or TRBV12-4 and TRBJ2-3; TRBD2 aligns across 7 bases. The V and J ends lost 7 bases and 1 base, in that order; junction bases with no gene match: 11. The CDR3 spans 16 residues.

V and J are TRBV20-1 and TRBJ2-7; D call uncertain. V lost 0 bases and J lost 2, with 8 bases in between. The CDR3 loop spans 13 amino acids. Germline CDR1 is DFQATT and CDR2 is SNEGSKA (reference sequence). The CDR3 DNA reads as TGCAGTGCTAGAGAGGTGCAGCCCTACGAGCAGTACTTC. Protein: CSAREVQPYEQYF.

This clonotype was observed a handful of times. V is TRBV19 and J is TRBJ1-6, with 7 positions matching TRBD1. The V gene end was trimmed by 5 bases and the J gene end by 10 bases; junction bases not matched to a gene: 5. The length of the CDR3 is 13 residues. Germline V gene sequence: CDR1 LNHDA, CDR2 SQIVND (reference sequence). As DNA, the CDR3 is TGTGCCAGTAGTCTACAGGGGTACTCACCCCTCCACTTT. It translates to CASSLQGYSPLHF.

This clonotype was counted only a few times. The chain carries TRBV2 and TRBJ1-6; D is ambiguous. Germline V CDR1 and CDR2: SNHLY, FYNNEI. There are 14 residues in the CDR3. V was pared by 6 bases and J by 7 bases, with 13 bases between. CDR3 sequence: CASRVSSPNSPLHF. CDR3 nucleotide sequence: TGTGCCAGCAGGGTGTCCAGTCCAAATTCACCCCTCCACTTT.

About this clonotype itself: Mismatch with germline at one junction end may stem from a read error. This chain links TRBV5-4 with TRBJ2-7; no reliable D call. Germline-derived CDR1 and CDR2 are SGHNT and YYREEE (reference sequence). The CDR3 length is 14 residues. The CDR3 here is CAGSQDGGSYGQYF. CDR3 DNA sequence: TGTGCCGGCAGCCAAGATGGCGGCAGCTACGGGCAGTACTTC.

The sample holds one count of this clonotype. The chain couples TRBV24-1 to TRBJ2-5; 10 bases fit TRBD2. The V gene end was trimmed by 5 bases and the J gene end by 2 bases; junction bases not matched to a gene: 4. The CDR3 sequence is 15 residues long. Per germline, CDR1 KGHDR and CDR2 SFDVKD. CDR3 loop: CATSVAGGPQETQYF. DNA of the CDR3: TGTGCCACCAGTGTAGCGGGGGGACCTCAAGAGACCCAGTACTTC.

This clonotype was counted a few times. The junction does not match germline at one end; this may be a read error. The V and J genes are TRBV7-7 and TRBJ2-5; no clear D gene. The CDR3 consists of 13 residues. Germline V gives CDR1 SSHAT, CDR2 FNYEAQ (reference sequence). The CDR3, as DNA: TGTGCTAGCAGCTTGCGCGTATTGGAGACCCAGTACTTC. Protein sequence: CASSLRVLETQYF.

The chain combines TRBV4-2 with TRBJ2-7; D perhaps matches TRBD2 (5 bases). The CDR3 loop spans 15 amino acids. From germline, CDR1 is LGHNA and CDR2 YNFKEQ. V was clipped by 1 base and J by 7 bases, with 17 bases between them. CDR3 coding DNA: TGTGCCAGCAGCCAAGGGGAGAGCTCCTACAATGAGCAGTACTTC. Residues: CASSQGESSYNEQYF.

V gene TRBV7-8 combines with J gene TRBJ2-1; D unclear. CDR3 length: 13 amino acids. Germline V gene data show CDR1 as SGHVS and CDR2 as FQNEAQ. V gave up 4 bases and J gave up 3 bases, with 7 bases separating them. DNA of the CDR3: TGTGCCAGCAGCTCGATGGGCTACAATGAGCAGTTCTTC. Its translation: CASSSMGYNEQFF. Based on the CDR3 plus reference TRBV7-8 and TRBJ2-1, the full variable domain is GAGVSQSPRYKVAKRGQDVALRCDPISGHVSLFWYQQALGQGPEFLTYFQNEAQLDKSGLPSDRFFAERPEGSVSTLKIQRTQQEDSAVYLCASSSMGYNEQFFGPGTRLTVL.

This rearrangement joins TRBV11-2 to TRBJ2-7, with 9 positions matching TRBD1. This CDR3 has 15 residues. Looked up from germline, CDR1 is SGHAT and CDR2 is FQNNGV. With 0 bases clipped from V and 3 bases from J, the junction kept 3 bases outside the gene matches. Here the CDR3 reads CASSLDPGQGYEQYF. CDR3 sequence (DNA): TGTGCCAGCAGCTTAGATCCGGGACAGGGCTACGAGCAGTACTTC.

This clonotype was detected once. V usage is TRBV9 and J usage is TRBJ2-5, with 10 bases aligning to TRBD2. CDR1 and CDR2 (germline): SGDLS, YYNGEE. The length of the CDR3 is 16 residues. The V gene end was trimmed by 0 bases and the J gene end by 4 bases; junction bases not matched to a gene: 6. The CDR3 reads CASSVVAGGLGETQYF. For the CDR3, the DNA is TGTGCCAGCAGCGTAGTAGCGGGGGGCCTCGGAGAGACCCAGTACTTC.

The chain links TRBV19 to TRBJ1-6; 8 bases map to TRBD1. Germline V gives CDR1 LNHDA, CDR2 SQIVND (reference sequence). The CDR3 totals 14 residues. V was clipped by 3 bases and J by 9 bases; unmatched bases: 4. The CDR3 DNA sequence: TGTGCCAGTAGTATGGAGGACAGGGTTTCACCCCTCCACTTT. This translates into CASSMEDRVSPLHF.

The V and J genes are TRBV10-2 and TRBJ1-5, with D unresolved. This CDR3 comprises 10 residues. Trimming removed 8 bases at V and 5 bases at J, with 4 bases between. Germline values: CDR1 WSHSY, CDR2 SAAADI. The CDR3 DNA reads as TGCGCCAGCCAATATCAGCCCCAGCATTTT. Its protein is CASQYQPQHF.

This rearrangement joins TRBV5-1 to TRBJ2-1, with 11 bases aligning to TRBD2. V was clipped by 0 bases and J by 5 bases; unmatched bases: 10. This CDR3 has 18 residues. Germline lookup yields CDR1 SGHRS and CDR2 YFSETQ. The DNA of the CDR3 is TGCGCCAGCAGCTTGGAGGGGACTAGCGGTTTTGGGGACAATGAGCAGTTCTTC. Translated: CASSLEGTSGFGDNEQFF. Variable domain in full (rest from reference TRBV5-1 and TRBJ2-1): KAGVTQTPRYLIKTRGQQVTLSCSPISGHRSVSWYQQTPGQGLQFLFEYFSETQRNKGNFPGRFSGRQFSNSRSEMNVSTLELGDSALYLCASSLEGTSGFGDNEQFFGPGTRLTVL.

This clonotype occurred once. The genes are TRBV7-2 and TRBJ1-1; unclear D gene. The CDR3 sequence is 13 residues long. V gave up 1 base and J gave up 3 bases, with 6 bases separating them. Germline lookup yields CDR1 SGHTA and CDR2 FQGNSA. The CDR3, as DNA: TGTGCCAGCAGCTTAGTTCATGACACTGAAGCTTTCTTT. Translating gives CASSLVHDTEAFF.

V gene TRBV20-1 combines with J gene TRBJ1-1; 7 positions agree with TRBD1. J was trimmed by 5 bases and V by 2 bases; bases with no gene match: 5. Germline values: CDR1 DFQATT, CDR2 SNEGSKA (reference sequence). This CDR3 is 13 amino acids long. CDR3 protein: CSARRDRDTEAFF. The CDR3 coding sequence is TGCAGTGCTAGAAGAGACAGGGATACTGAAGCTTTCTTT.

The rearrangement joins TRBV19 to TRBJ2-7; 9 nucleotides align to TRBD2. Germline lookup yields CDR1 LNHDA and CDR2 SQIVND (reference sequence). CDR3 length: 13 residues. Germline trimming cut 6 bases from V and 6 bases from J; bases unmatched to any gene: 6. CDR3 in DNA: TGTGCCAGTAGGGGAGCGGGAGGTGGCGAGCAGTACTTC. It yields the protein CASRGAGGGEQYF. Using reference TRBV19 and TRBJ2-7 for the parts outside the CDR3, the full variable domain is DGGITQSPKYLFRKEGQNVTLSCEQNLNHDAMYWYRQDPGQGLRLIYYSQIVNDFQKGDIAEGYSVSREKKESFPLTVTSAQKNPTAFYLCASRGAGGGEQYFGPGTRLTVT.

The rearrangement links TRBV19 to TRBJ2-1; 9 nucleotides align to TRBD1. Germline-derived CDR1 and CDR2 are LNHDA and SQIVND (reference sequence). V lost 3 bases, J lost 12 bases, and 3 bases stayed unmatched. The CDR3 spans 12 residues. The CDR3 DNA reads TGTGCCAGTAGTATGGGACAGGGAGGGCAGTTCTTC. Its protein product is CASSMGQGGQFF. Using reference TRBV19 and TRBJ2-1 for the parts outside the CDR3, the full variable domain is DGGITQSPKYLFRKEGQNVTLSCEQNLNHDAMYWYRQDPGQGLRLIYYSQIVNDFQKGDIAEGYSVSREKKESFPLTVTSAQKNPTAFYLCASSMGQGGQFFGPGTRLTVL.